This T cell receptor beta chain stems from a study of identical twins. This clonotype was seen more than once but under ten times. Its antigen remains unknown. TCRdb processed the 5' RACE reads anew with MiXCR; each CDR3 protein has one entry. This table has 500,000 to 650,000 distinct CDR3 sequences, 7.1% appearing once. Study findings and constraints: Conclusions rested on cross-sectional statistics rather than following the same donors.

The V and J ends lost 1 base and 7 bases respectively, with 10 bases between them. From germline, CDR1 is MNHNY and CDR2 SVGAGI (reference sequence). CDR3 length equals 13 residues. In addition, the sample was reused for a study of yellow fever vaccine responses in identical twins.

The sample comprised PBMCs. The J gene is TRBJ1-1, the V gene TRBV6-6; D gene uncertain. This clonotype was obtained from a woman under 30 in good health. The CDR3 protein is CASSYYGSNEAFF. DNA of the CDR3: TGTGCCAGCAGTTACTACGGAAGTAATGAAGCTTTCTTT.